This entry describes one T cell receptor beta chain. Its target is not known. At the DNA level, this CDR3 is encoded by other sequences in the same sample as well. PCR employed 60 Vbeta and 13 Jbeta primers. TCRdb's table, derived via immunoSEQ multiplex PCR, lists solely in-frame clones and lacks some. In the table there are 50,000 to 60,000 clones, roughly 73% of which are singletons. There are 11 residues in the CDR3. The V gene lost 11 bases and the J gene lost 1 base, with 8 bases spanning the gap. Germline V gene data show CDR1 as MDHEN and CDR2 as SYDVKM. The data originate from a study of cytomegalovirus exposure and HLA in healthy donors. Study background: Membership in the Caucasian-associated ancestry cluster was found for about four fifths of a few hundred genotyped donors.

Whole-study findings and limits: HLA alleles were associated with 15,000 to 20,000 TCR beta sequences in a later analysis at 0.05 false discovery rate. TCR beta sequences reportedly predicted most subjects' HLA-A and HLA-B alleles accurately. In a later analysis, TCR beta V- and J-gene trimming showed a link to a missense DCLRE1C variant.

This receptor was identified in a woman in her 40s in good health and CMV-seropositive. Source material: PBMCs. The V and J genes are TRBV28 and TRBJ1-1; D remains ambiguous. CDR3 nucleotides: TGTGCCTCGCGGAAGAACACTGAAGCTTTCTTT. Its translation is CASRKNTEAFF.